Below are 24 T cell receptor beta chains sequenced from a single sample in a study of blood T cell repertoires in COVID-19. This table comes from immunoSEQ multiplex PCR, and its TCRdb copy is limited to in-frame clones, with some not included. Of roughly 230,000 clones listed, about four fifths are singletons. Material: PBMCs or T cells enriched from blood (not recorded which). The source is a man aged 50-60 years who had recovered from COVID-19.

The V call is TRBV5-1, the J call TRBJ2-3; D is possibly TRBD2 (6 bases). The ends were cut back, 1 base at V and 0 bases at J, with 15 bases in the middle. Germline lookup yields CDR1 SGHRS and CDR2 YFSETQ. This CDR3 is 17 amino acids long. The chain's CDR3 is CASSLSGGPPSTDTQYF. CDR3 DNA sequence: TGCGCCAGCAGCTTGTCCGGGGGTCCACCTAGCACAGATACGCAGTATTTT.

This chain links TRBV19 with TRBJ2-3, with 7 bases that match TRBD2. Trimming took 0 bases from V and 10 from J; bases not matched to a gene: 4. Germline CDR1 and CDR2: LNHDA and SQIVND (reference sequence). CDR3 length: 13 residues. Here the CDR3 reads CASSIDWSGAQYF. Here the CDR3 DNA reads TGTGCCAGTAGTATAGATTGGAGCGGGGCGCAGTATTTT.

This clone was detected a few times. This chain's CDR3 is CASSAPPGAQHF. As DNA, the CDR3 is TGTGCCAGTAGTGCCCCCCCGGGGGCCCAGCATTTT. V usage is TRBV19 and J usage is TRBJ1-5, with a tentative D call TRBD1 (5 bases). This CDR3 is built from 12 residues. Germline CDR1 reads LNHDA; CDR2 reads SQIVND (reference sequence). V lost 5 bases, J lost 11 bases, and 13 bases lay in between.

The chain employs TRBV19 and TRBJ2-3; D unclear. The CDR3 sequence is 13 residues long. Trimming removed 5 bases at V and 6 bases at J, with 12 bases between. Germline CDR1 reads LNHDA; CDR2 reads SQIVND (reference sequence). CDR3 sequence (DNA): TGTGCCAGTAGTGCGTGGTCCGGGGATACGCAGTATTTT. Its translation: CASSAWSGDTQYF.

This chain uses TRBV9 with TRBJ1-3, with D hard to call. The CDR3 runs 13 residues. Trimming removed 6 bases from V and 0 bases from J, with 7 bases in between. Looked up from germline, CDR1 is SGDLS and CDR2 is YYNGEE. CDR3 protein: CASTGFSGNTIYF. The CDR3 DNA reads as TGTGCCAGCACGGGGTTCTCTGGAAACACCATATATTTT. The variable domain in full, with the rest retrieved from reference TRBV9 and TRBJ1-3, is DSGVTQTPKHLITATGQRVTLRCSPRSGDLSVYWYQQSLDQGLQFLIQYYNGEERAKGNILERFSAQQFPDLHSELNLSSLELGDSALYFCASTGFSGNTIYFGEGSWLTVV.

This clone was counted once. CDR3 in DNA: TGTGCCACCAGTGACCCAAAAACTAGCGGGGGGGCCGGTACGCAGTATTTT. The encoded protein is CATSDPKTSGGAGTQYF. This sequence joins TRBV24-1 and TRBJ2-3; 13 bases line up with TRBD2. This CDR3 has 17 residues. Losses at the gene ends were 4 bases for V and 8 bases for J; bases not matched to a gene: 11. In germline, CDR1 is KGHDR, CDR2 SFDVKD.

The rearrangement uses TRBV29-1 and TRBJ2-3; 7 bases align to TRBD2. Germline V gene data show CDR1 as SQVTM and CDR2 as ANQGSEA. The CDR3 runs to 15 residues. V shed 7 bases and J 2 bases; nucleotides not matched to a gene: 12. CDR3 protein: CSGRTRDGSTDTQYF. The CDR3 DNA sequence: TGCAGCGGAAGGACTAGGGACGGCTCCACAGATACGCAGTATTTT.

The chain uses TRBV10-3 and TRBJ1-2, with 8 bases identical to TRBD1. There are 14 residues in the CDR3. CDR1 is ENHRY, CDR2 SYGVKD, per germline. Germline trimming cut 6 bases from V and 3 bases from J; bases unmatched to any gene: 6. DNA for the CDR3: TGTGCCATCAGCTCCGGGACAGGAGACTATGGCTACACCTTC. Protein sequence: CAISSGTGDYGYTF.

The rearrangement links TRBV6-5 to TRBJ1-1; 7 bases align to TRBD1. CDR3 length: 14 amino acids. The germline CDR1 and CDR2 sequences are MNHEY and SVGAGI. Trimming removed 7 bases from V and 5 bases from J; junction bases left unmatched: 10. The CDR3 coding sequence is TGTGCCAGCACCGTAGACAGGGTTGGGACTGAAGCTTTCTTT. It is translated as CASTVDRVGTEAFF.

This chain joins TRBV9 and TRBJ2-6; tentative D call: TRBD1 (5 bases). Trimming left V 2 bases short and J 1 base short, with 10 bases between. The germline V gene has CDR1 SGDLS and CDR2 YYNGEE. The CDR3 consists of 16 residues. The CDR3 bases are TGTGCCAGCAGCGTTTTGGGGCGGTCTGGGGCCAACGTCCTGACTTTC. It specifies CASSVLGRSGANVLTF. Combining the CDR3 with reference TRBV9 and TRBJ2-6 gives the whole variable domain DSGVTQTPKHLITATGQRVTLRCSPRSGDLSVYWYQQSLDQGLQFLIQYYNGEERAKGNILERFSAQQFPDLHSELNLSSLELGDSALYFCASSVLGRSGANVLTFGAGSRLTVL.

The rearrangement joins TRBV7-3 to TRBJ2-5, with 10 nucleotides matching TRBD2. The CDR3 extends over 15 amino acids. With V trimmed by 1 base and J by 4 bases, 3 bases remained unmatched. The germline CDR1 and CDR2 sequences are SGHTA and FQGTGA. CDR3 protein: CASSLIAGGLETQYF. As DNA, the CDR3 is TGTGCCAGCAGCTTAATAGCGGGAGGTTTAGAGACCCAGTACTTC.

The rearrangement uses TRBV28 and TRBJ1-6; D gene unclear. Germline CDR1 is MDHEN and CDR2 is SYDVKM. V dropped 7 bases and J dropped 4 bases, with 8 bases sitting between them. The CDR3 is 13 residues long. This chain's CDR3 is CASKAGYNSPLHF. CDR3 coding DNA: TGTGCCAGCAAGGCAGGATATAATTCACCCCTCCACTTT.

The rearrangement uses TRBV7-9 and TRBJ2-2, with D unclear. The CDR3 spans 13 residues. The germline gives CDR1 SEHNR, CDR2 FQNEAQ (reference sequence). V lost 3 bases and J 10 bases, leaving 12 bases between the germline ends. The CDR3 nucleotides read TGTGCCAGCAGCTTTAGTGGTGCCCAGGAGCTGTTTTTT. Translated: CASSFSGAQELFF.

V and J are TRBV3-1 (or the pseudogene TRBV3-2) and TRBJ2-3, with 7 bases lining up with TRBD2. The CDR3 consists of 15 residues. From germline, CDR1 is LGHDT and CDR2 YNNKEL (reference sequence). V lost 5 bases, J lost 2 bases, and 7 bases stayed unmatched. The CDR3 loop is CASSELRGFTDTQYF. The CDR3 DNA sequence: TGTGCCAGCAGCGAGCTGCGGGGGTTCACAGATACGCAGTATTTT.

This chain joins TRBV6-5 and TRBJ1-3; maybe TRBD1 (5 bases). The CDR3 has 15 amino acids. The V and J ends lost 7 bases and 3 bases respectively, with 16 bases between them. Germline lookup yields CDR1 MNHEY and CDR2 SVGAGI. The CDR3 here is CASKLGPVVGNTIYF. DNA for the CDR3: TGTGCCAGCAAGTTGGGGCCTGTTGTTGGAAACACCATATATTTT.

This sequence joins TRBV30 and TRBJ2-1, with 7 bases identical to TRBD2. Germline CDR1 reads GTSNPN; CDR2 reads SVGIG (reference sequence). V dropped 0 bases and J dropped 12; count of bases not matched to a gene: 11. The CDR3 length is 14 residues. The CDR3 DNA sequence: TGTGCCTGGAGTGTACAACTAGCGCGAAGTGGGCAGTTCTTC. Its protein is CAWSVQLARSGQFF.

V usage is TRBV9 and J usage is TRBJ1-1, with no clear D. Germline V gene lookup returns CDR1 SGDLS and CDR2 YYNGEE. The germline V and J ends were trimmed by 2 bases and 1 base, with 6 bases remaining between them. The CDR3 length is 13 residues. CDR3: CASSVVPNTEAFF. CDR3 coding DNA: TGTGCCAGCAGCGTCGTCCCGAACACTGAAGCTTTCTTT.

The genes are TRBV5-1 and TRBJ2-1; 13 bases are shared with TRBD2. The CDR3 length is 15 residues. Looked up from germline, CDR1 is SGHRS and CDR2 is YFSETQ. The ends lost 4 bases at V and 10 bases at J; junction bases unmatched: 8. CDR3 loop: CASSVAGLAGREQFF. For the CDR3, the DNA is TGCGCCAGCAGCGTAGCGGGACTAGCGGGACGAGAGCAGTTCTTC.

The chain uses TRBV29-1 and TRBJ1-1; D is undetermined. V dropped 5 bases and J dropped 1 base, with 8 bases sitting between them. Germline V lookup: CDR1 SQVTM, CDR2 ANQGSEA. The CDR3 runs 12 residues. CDR3 in DNA: TGCAGCGTTCCAACAGAGAACACTGAAGCTTTCTTT. The encoded protein is CSVPTENTEAFF.

The chain couples TRBV9 to TRBJ1-2; perhaps TRBD1 as D (6 bases). Germline V gene sequence: CDR1 SGDLS, CDR2 YYNGEE. The V and J ends lost 4 bases and 2 bases respectively, with 12 bases between them. CDR3 length: 14 amino acids. The CDR3 DNA is TGTGCCAGCAGCCCCTCGGACAGCAACTATGGCTACACCTTC. This codes for CASSPSDSNYGYTF.

The genes are TRBV5-1 and TRBJ2-7; 7 bases are shared with TRBD2. The V gene's germline CDR1 is SGHRS and CDR2 YFSETQ. V gave up 4 bases and J gave up 3 bases; unmatched junction bases: 16. This CDR3 has 17 amino acids. CDR3 amino acids: CASSPRQIGGGNYEQYF. CDR3 sequence (DNA): TGCGCCAGCAGCCCTAGGCAAATCGGCGGGGGAAACTACGAGCAGTACTTC.

This CDR3 reads CASSSDRNQPQHF. The CDR3 region has the DNA TGTGCCAGCAGTTCGGACAGAAATCAGCCCCAGCATTTT. The J gene is TRBJ1-5, the V gene TRBV12-3 or TRBV12-4; TRBD1 might be the D (6 bases). There are 13 residues in the CDR3. V lost 4 bases, J lost 4 bases, and 8 bases lay in between.

The chain uses TRBV27 and TRBJ2-1, with D possibly matching TRBD1 (6 bases). The length of the CDR3 is 13 residues. Germline assignment: CDR1 MNHEY and CDR2 SMNVEV (reference sequence). V lost 8 bases, J lost 8 bases, and 16 bases lay in between. CDR3 loop: CASWRTPGDEQFF. In DNA form, the CDR3 reads TGTGCCAGCTGGAGGACGCCAGGGGATGAGCAGTTCTTC.

This clone showed up just once. This chain joins TRBV28 and TRBJ2-7; 8 bases line up with TRBD1. The CDR3 totals 13 residues. The germline V gene has CDR1 MDHEN and CDR2 SYDVKM. The trim removed 9 bases at V and 1 base at J, leaving 5 bases unmatched. As DNA, the CDR3 is TGTGCCAGTTGGTGGACAGGGTCCTACGAGCAGTACTTC. This translates into CASWWTGSYEQYF.